This T cell receptor (beta chain) was identified in a study of breast tumors, draining lymph nodes, adjacent tissues (dated by TCRdb to 2016 to 2018). A note on the overall study: TCR beta repertoires were compared across tumor, adjacent nontumor tissue and axillary lymph nodes obtained from breast cancer patients. In human breast cancer, the study set out to assess how tumor, surrounding tissue and draining lymph node repertoires relate to one another and whether T cells might be exchanged between them.

This clonotype was seen at least ten times. There is no known antigen for this receptor. No base qualities exist here, and no much larger clone lies one base off it. Overall study results and their limits: A scenario in which most tumor T cells derive from the lymph node and then expand within tumor tissue was judged to be consistent with the data. The conclusion that tumor T cells originate in lymph nodes was presented as consistent with a hypothesis rather than as directly demonstrated. Tumor T-cell repertoires showed less diversity than lymph node repertoires and more diversity than nontumor tissue repertoires, and tumor T-cell repertoires showed preferential V and J gene usage. In luminal-like breast cancer, tumor and nontumor tissue repertoires resembled each other significantly more than in basal-like breast cancer.

The reads were generated on an Illumina HiSeq 2000. Multiplex PCR amplification was used to build the TCR beta chain libraries. High-throughput sequencing was used to analyze the amplified TCR beta chain products. The public reads were reanalyzed by TCRdb: fastp trimming at Q25, MiXCR alignment, in-frame beta chains only. Every entry covers one CDR3 protein and lists the most common genes and DNA from its rows. This sample has 130,000 or so distinct CDR3 sequences in its table, and 21% of those were observed once. The top ten clonotypes cover 2% to 2.5% of the sample. The V end loses 2 bases and the J end loses 7 bases, and a stretch of 14 bases separates them. According to the germline V gene, CDR1 reads SGHDN and CDR2 reads FVKESK. The CDR3 has 14 amino acids, counting the end cysteine and phenylalanine. The kept DNA is CDR3 alone, 42 bases in frame from the first base. The lymph node samples were taken from the axillary draining lymph nodes of breast cancer patients.

The chain is assembled from TRBV14 and TRBJ2-5; TRBD2 is a possible D gene, resting on 5 matching bases. This TCR was sampled from a female donor with breast cancer. Some clones in this sample may be carry-over from other donors' samples. Sequencing was performed on axillary lymph node tissue. This receptor has the CDR3 CASSQPTGSGTQYF. The nucleotide sequence reads as follows: TGTGCCAGCAGCCAACCGACGGGATCCGGGACCCAGTACTTC.